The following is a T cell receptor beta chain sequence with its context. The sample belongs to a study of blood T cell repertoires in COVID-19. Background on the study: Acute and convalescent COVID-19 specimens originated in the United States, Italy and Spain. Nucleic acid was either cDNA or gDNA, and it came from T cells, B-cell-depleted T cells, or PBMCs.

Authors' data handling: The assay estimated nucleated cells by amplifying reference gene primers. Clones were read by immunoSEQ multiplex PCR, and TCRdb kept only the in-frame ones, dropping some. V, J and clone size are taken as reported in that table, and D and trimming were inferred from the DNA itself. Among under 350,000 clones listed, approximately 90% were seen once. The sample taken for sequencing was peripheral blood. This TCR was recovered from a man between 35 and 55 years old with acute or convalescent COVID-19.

CDR3 DNA: TGTGCCTGGGGGGCCACACCCCTCCACTTT. Its translation is CAWGATPLHF. The chain recombines TRBV30 with TRBJ1-6; possible D gene TRBD1, 5 bases. The germline V gene encodes CDR1 GTSNPN and CDR2 SVGIG (reference sequence). The CDR3 contains 10 residues. Between the trimmed V and J ends, which lost 5 bases and 11 bases, there was a span of 7 bases.